This T cell receptor beta chain appears in the sequencing data of a study of T cell responses to AZD1222 COVID-19 vaccine. The CDR3 length is 12 residues. The V end lost 2 bases, the J end lost 8 bases, and 7 bases lay between the germline ends. Study conclusions and caveats: After two AZD1222 doses, spike-specific TCR breadth and depth rose versus day 0. Donor demographics were predominantly white British with a female majority; clonal diversity may be underestimated. Baseline serology detected seropositivity in only a handful of AZD1222 recipients. Sampled repertoires all dated from after the peak T cell response.

Sequenced by immunoSEQ multiplex PCR; TCRdb stores in-frame clones only, minus some. The sample yields 140,000 or so clones, 70% to 90% seen once. This clone is classed as medium-sized. Its antigen is currently unknown. The source of this sequence is an adult who received the AZD1222 COVID-19 vaccine. The chain is built from TRBV12-3 or TRBV12-4 and TRBJ2-1; D call uncertain. The material sequenced was peripheral blood, taken 28 days after the second AZD1222 dose. This CDR3 reads CASSLMFDEQFF. The CDR3 nucleotides are TGTGCCAGCAGTTTAATGTTCGATGAGCAGTTCTTC.